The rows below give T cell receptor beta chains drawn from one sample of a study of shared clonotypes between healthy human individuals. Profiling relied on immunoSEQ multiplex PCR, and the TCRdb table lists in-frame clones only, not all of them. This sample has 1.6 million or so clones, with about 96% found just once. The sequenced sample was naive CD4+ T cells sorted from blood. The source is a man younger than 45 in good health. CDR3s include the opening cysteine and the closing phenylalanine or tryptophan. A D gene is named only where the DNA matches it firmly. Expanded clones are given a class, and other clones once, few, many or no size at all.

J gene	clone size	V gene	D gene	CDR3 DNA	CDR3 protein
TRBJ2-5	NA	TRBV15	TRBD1	TGTGCCACCAGCGTATCCGGGACAGGGGGCTTGGAGACCCAGTACTTC	CATSVSGTGGLETQYF
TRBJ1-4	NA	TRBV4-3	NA	TGCGCCAGCAGCCAAGATATGAGAAGGGATGAAAAACTGTTTTTT	CASSQDMRRDEKLFF
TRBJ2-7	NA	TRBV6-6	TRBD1	TGTGCCAGCAGGGGGGCAGGGGGCGAGCAGTACTTC	CASRGAGGEQYF
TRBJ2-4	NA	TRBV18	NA	TGTGCCAGCTCACCTTTAGCCAAAAACATTCAGTACTTC	CASSPLAKNIQYF
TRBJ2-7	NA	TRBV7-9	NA	TGTGCCAGCAGCTTAGCCGGGGGCTACGAGCAGTACTTC	CASSLAGGYEQYF
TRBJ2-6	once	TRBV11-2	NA	TGTGCCAGCAGACGGCTCTCTGGGGCCAACGTCCTGACTTTC	CASRRLSGANVLTF
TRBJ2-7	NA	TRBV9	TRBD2	TGTGCCAGCAGCGCAACCGGGACTAGGTGGAACGAGCAGTACTTC	CASSATGTRWNEQYF
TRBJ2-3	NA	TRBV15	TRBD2	TGTGCCACCAGCAGACCACGACTTACTAGCGGGGGCACAGATACGCAGTATTTT	CATSRPRLTSGGTDTQYF
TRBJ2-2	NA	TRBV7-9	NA	TGTGCCAGCAGCTTAGGAAGATACACCGGGGAGCTGTTTTTT	CASSLGRYTGELFF
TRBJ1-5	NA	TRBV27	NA	TGTGCCAGCAGTTTTATAGCTAGGGGCGATCAGCCCCAGCATTTT	CASSFIARGDQPQHF
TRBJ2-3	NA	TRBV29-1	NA	TGCAGCGTTGAAGCCCCCCCCGGCTGGCAGAACACAGATACGCAGTATTTT	CSVEAPPGWQNTDTQYF
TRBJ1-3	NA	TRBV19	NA	TGTGCCAGTAGTCCAACACCCCGGACAGCCGGAAACACCATATATTTT	CASSPTPRTAGNTIYF
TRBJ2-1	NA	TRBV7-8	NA	TGTGCCAGCAGCTTAGCGAATTCGGGAGTCTGGTACAATGAGCAGTTCTTC	CASSLANSGVWYNEQFF